This T cell receptor beta chain was observed in a study of memory B cells and T cells in multiple sclerosis. Note on this clone: The antigen remains undetermined.

Stimulus-free culture yielded autoproliferating CFSE-dim and non-proliferating CFSE-high T cells, each sequenced separately. 5x10^7 CFSE-labeled PBMCs were cultured 7 to 8 days unstimulated, then replicate wells were pooled. Germline V CDR1 and CDR2: MGHRA, YSYEKL. The CDR3 contains 15 residues. V was clipped by 3 bases and J by 0 bases, with 8 bases between them. TCRdb's table, derived via immunoSEQ multiplex PCR, lists solely in-frame clones and lacks some. The sample lists over 35,000 clones; almost 85% were seen once. The V gene is TRBV4-1, the J gene TRBJ1-4; D remains ambiguous. The clonotype was recovered from a human donor with multiple sclerosis. The sequenced material came from PBMCs from blood kept in culture. The CDR3: CASSQIFATNEKLFF. CDR3 in DNA: TGCGCCAGCAGCCAGATCTTTGCAACTAATGAAAAACTGTTTTTT.